Detailed here is one T cell receptor (beta chain). The antigen is unknown. The study sampled nominally healthy donors, though unrecorded immune exposures were likely. The sample comes from a study of cytomegalovirus exposure and HLA in healthy donors. Regarding the study as a whole: TCR beta sequences reportedly predicted the HLA-A and HLA-B alleles of most subjects accurately. Near-uniform donor sequencing depth was presumed by presence/absence analyses. According to an earlier analysis, most TCR beta V segments yielded productive rearrangements about 90% or about 30% of the time.

The CDR3 totals 16 residues. Trimming removed 4 bases from V and 2 bases from J; junction bases left unmatched: 5. CDR1 and CDR2 (germline): MGHRA, YSYEKL. PCR primers comprised 60 Vbeta and 13 Jbeta primers. Some clones are missing from TCRdb's copy, which holds only in-frame ones; the method was immunoSEQ multiplex PCR. The sample shows approximately 120,000 clones, around 77% of them seen only once. Sequenced input: PBMCs. This sequence was found in a man aged 35-49 years in good health and CMV-seropositive. The chain links TRBV4-1 to TRBJ2-2; TRBD2 agrees at 9 bases. This CDR3 reads CASSLSSGDNTGELFF. CDR3 sequence (DNA): TGCGCCAGCAGCCTTTCTAGCGGGGACAACACCGGGGAGCTGTTTTTT.